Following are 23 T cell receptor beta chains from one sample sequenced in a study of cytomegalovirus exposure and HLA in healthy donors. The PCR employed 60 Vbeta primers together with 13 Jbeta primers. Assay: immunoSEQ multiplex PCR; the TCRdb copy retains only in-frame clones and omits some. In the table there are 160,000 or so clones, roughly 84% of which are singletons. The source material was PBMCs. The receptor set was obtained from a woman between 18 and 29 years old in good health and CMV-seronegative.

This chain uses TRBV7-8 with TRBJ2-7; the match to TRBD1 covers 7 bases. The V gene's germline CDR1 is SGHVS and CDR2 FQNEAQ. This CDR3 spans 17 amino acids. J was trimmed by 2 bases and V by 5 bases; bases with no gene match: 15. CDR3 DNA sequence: TGTGCCAGCAGCCCCCGAGTTGTAGGGGGCGTCACCTACGAGCAGTACTTC. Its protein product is CASSPRVVGGVTYEQYF.

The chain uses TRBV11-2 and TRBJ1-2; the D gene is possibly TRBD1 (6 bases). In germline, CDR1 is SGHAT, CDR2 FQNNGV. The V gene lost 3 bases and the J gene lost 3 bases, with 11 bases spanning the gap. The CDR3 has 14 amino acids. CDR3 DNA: TGTGCCAGCAGCTTGGGTGACAGGCACTATGGCTACACCTTC. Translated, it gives CASSLGDRHYGYTF.

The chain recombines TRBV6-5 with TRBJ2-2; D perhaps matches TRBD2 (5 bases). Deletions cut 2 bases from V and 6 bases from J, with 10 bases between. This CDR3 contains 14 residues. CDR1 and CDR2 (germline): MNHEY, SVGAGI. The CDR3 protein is CASSYDPAAGELFF. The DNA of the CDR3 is TGTGCCAGCAGTTACGACCCAGCGGCCGGGGAGCTGTTTTTT.

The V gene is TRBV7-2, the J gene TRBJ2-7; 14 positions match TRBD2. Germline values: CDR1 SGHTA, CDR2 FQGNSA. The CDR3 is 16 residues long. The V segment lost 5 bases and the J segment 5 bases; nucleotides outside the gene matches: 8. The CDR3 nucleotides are TGTGCCAGCAGCCTCGGACTAGCGGGGGGCAAAAACGAGCAGTACTTC. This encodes CASSLGLAGGKNEQYF.

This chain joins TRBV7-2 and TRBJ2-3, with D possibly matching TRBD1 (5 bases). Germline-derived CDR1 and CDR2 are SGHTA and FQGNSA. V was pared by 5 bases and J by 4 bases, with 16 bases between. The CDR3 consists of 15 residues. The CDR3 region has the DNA TGTGCCAGCAGCCCCCGGCAGGGCACGGCAGATACGCAGTATTTT. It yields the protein CASSPRQGTADTQYF.

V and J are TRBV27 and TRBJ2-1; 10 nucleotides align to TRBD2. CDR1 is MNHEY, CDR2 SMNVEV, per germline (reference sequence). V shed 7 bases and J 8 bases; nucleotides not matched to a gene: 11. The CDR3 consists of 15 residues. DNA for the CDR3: TGTGCCAGCAACTGGGGGAGCGGGAGGGCCGATGAGCAGTTCTTC. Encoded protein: CASNWGSGRADEQFF.

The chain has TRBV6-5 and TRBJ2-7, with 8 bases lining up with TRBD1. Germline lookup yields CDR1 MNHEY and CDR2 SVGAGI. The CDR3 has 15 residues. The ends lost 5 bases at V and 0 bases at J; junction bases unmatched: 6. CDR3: CASSRPGTGSYEQYF. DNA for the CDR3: TGTGCCAGCAGTAGACCCGGGACAGGCTCCTACGAGCAGTACTTC.

CDR3 coding DNA: TGTGCCAGCAGTCCTGCCGGGACAGGGTACGAGCAGTACTTC. Its protein is CASSPAGTGYEQYF. The V call is TRBV28, the J call TRBJ2-7, with 9 positions matching TRBD1. The V segment lost 5 bases and the J segment 4 bases; nucleotides outside the gene matches: 6. The CDR3 covers 14 residues. Per the germline V gene, CDR1 is MDHEN and CDR2 is SYDVKM.

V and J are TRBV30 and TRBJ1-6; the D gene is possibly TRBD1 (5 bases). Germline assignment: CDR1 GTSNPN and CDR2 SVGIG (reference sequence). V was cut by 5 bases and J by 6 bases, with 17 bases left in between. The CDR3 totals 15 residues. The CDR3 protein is CAWGDKTGANSPLHF. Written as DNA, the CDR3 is TGTGCCTGGGGGGATAAAACAGGCGCTAATTCACCCCTCCACTTT.

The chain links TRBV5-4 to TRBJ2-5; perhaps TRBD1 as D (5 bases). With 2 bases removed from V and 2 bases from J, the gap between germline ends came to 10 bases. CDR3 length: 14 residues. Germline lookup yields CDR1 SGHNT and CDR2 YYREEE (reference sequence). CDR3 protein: CASSFGARQETQYF. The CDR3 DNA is TGTGCCAGCAGCTTTGGGGCGCGGCAAGAGACCCAGTACTTC.

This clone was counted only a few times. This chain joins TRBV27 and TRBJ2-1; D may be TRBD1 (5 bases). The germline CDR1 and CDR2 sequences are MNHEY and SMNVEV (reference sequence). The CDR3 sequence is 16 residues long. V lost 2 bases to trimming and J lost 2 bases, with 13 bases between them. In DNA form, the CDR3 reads TGTGCCAGCAGTTTAAGCCCAGGGAACCCCTACAATGAGCAGTTCTTC. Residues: CASSLSPGNPYNEQFF.

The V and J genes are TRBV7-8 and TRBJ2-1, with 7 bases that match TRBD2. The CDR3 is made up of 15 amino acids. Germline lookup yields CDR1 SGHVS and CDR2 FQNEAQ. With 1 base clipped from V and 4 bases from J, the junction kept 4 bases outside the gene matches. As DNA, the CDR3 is TGTGCCAGCAGCTTAGTGGGGGGGGAGTACAATGAGCAGTTCTTC. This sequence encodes CASSLVGGEYNEQFF.

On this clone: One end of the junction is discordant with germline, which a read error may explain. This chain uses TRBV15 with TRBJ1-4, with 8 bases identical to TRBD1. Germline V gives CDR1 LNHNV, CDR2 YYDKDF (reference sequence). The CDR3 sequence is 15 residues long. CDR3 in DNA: TGTGCCACCAGCGGAGACAGGGGATATAGCGAAAAACTGTTTTTT. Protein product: CATSGDRGYSEKLFF.

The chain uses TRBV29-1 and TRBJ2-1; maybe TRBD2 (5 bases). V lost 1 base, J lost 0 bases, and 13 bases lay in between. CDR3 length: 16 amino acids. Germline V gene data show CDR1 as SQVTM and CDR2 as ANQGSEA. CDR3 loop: CSVEGVPSSSYNEQFF. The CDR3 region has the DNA TGCAGCGTTGAAGGGGTCCCTAGCTCCTCCTACAATGAGCAGTTCTTC.

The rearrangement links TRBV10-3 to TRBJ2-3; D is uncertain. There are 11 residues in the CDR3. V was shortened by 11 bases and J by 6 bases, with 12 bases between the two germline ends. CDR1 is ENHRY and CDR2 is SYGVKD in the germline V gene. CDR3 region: CAVRARDTQYF. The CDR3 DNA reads TGTGCCGTAAGAGCTAGGGATACGCAGTATTTT.

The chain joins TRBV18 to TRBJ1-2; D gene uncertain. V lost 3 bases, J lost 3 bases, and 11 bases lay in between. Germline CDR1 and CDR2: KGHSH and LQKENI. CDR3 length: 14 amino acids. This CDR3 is CASSPQALDYGYTF. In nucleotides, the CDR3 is TGTGCCAGCTCACCTCAGGCTTTAGACTATGGCTACACCTTC.

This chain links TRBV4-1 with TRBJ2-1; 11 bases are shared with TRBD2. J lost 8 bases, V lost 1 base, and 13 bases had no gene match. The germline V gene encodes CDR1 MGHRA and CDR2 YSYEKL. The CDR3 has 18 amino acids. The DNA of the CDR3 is TGCGCCAGCAGCCAAGGGGTCATACTAGCGGGAGTTCGGGATGAGCAGTTCTTC. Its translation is CASSQGVILAGVRDEQFF.

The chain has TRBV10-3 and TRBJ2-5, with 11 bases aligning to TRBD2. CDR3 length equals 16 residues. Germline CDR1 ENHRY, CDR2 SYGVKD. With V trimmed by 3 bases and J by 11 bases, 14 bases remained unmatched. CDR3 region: CAISDPGLAAFGEQYF. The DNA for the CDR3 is TGTGCCATCAGTGACCCGGGACTAGCGGCCTTCGGGGAGCAGTACTTC.

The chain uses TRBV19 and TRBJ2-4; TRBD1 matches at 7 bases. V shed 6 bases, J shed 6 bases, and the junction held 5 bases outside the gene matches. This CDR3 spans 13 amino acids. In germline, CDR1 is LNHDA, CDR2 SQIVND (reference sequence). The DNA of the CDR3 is TGTGCCAGTAGCACAGGGGATACAAACATTCAGTACTTC. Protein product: CASSTGDTNIQYF.

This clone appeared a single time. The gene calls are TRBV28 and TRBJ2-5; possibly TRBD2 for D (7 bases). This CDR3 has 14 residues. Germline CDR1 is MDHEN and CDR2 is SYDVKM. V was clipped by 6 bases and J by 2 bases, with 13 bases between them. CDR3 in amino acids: CASRERGGQETQYF. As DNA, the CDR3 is TGTGCCAGCAGGGAGAGGGGGGGTCAAGAGACCCAGTACTTC.

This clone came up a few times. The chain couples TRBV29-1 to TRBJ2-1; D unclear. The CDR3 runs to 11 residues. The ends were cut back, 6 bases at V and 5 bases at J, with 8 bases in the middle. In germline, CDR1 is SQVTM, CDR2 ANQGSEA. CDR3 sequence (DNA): TGCAGCGTCCCTATACACAATGAGCAGTTCTTC. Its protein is CSVPIHNEQFF.

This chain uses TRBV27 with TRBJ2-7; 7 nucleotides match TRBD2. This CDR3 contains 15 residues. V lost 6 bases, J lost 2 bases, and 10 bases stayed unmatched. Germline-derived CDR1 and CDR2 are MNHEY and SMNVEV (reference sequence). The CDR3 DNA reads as TGTGCCAGCAGCCGGAGGGAGGGGCTAACCTACGAGCAGTACTTC. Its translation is CASSRREGLTYEQYF.

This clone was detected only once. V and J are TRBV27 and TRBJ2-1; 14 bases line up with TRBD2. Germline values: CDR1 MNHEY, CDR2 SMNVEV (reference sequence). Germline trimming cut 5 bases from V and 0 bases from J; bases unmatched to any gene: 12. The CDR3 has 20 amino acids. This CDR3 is CASSRYSIGTSGSSYNEQFF. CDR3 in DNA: TGTGCCAGCAGTAGATATTCGATTGGGACTAGCGGGAGCTCCTACAATGAGCAGTTCTTC.